The rows below give T cell receptor beta chains drawn from one sample of a study of T cell changes during pregnancy in multiple sclerosis. Libraries were prepared by immunoSEQ multiplex PCR; TCRdb keeps only in-frame clonotypes and omits some of them. The sample holds over 60,000 clones, just under 95% seen once. Sequencing used peripheral blood, obtained in the first trimester of pregnancy. The source of these receptors is a female donor with multiple sclerosis, enrolled in a pregnancy study. Each CDR3 is given with its conserved first and last residue. Each record gives: clone size, D gene, J gene, V gene, CDR3 DNA, CDR3 protein. A D gene is named only where the DNA matches it firmly. Size values are once, few and many counts, or a class for expanded clones, and some rows have none.

abundance: .; d_gene: .; j_gene: TRBJ1-1; v_gene: TRBV7-3; CDR3nt: TGTGCCAGCAGCTTCAGGCGAGACACTGAAGCTTTCTTT; CDR3aa: CASSFRRDTEAFF
abundance: .; d_gene: .; j_gene: TRBJ1-4; v_gene: TRBV27; CDR3nt: TGTGCCAGCAGTTTAAGGGGGAATGAAAAACTGTTTTTT; CDR3aa: CASSLRGNEKLFF
abundance: .; d_gene: TRBD2; j_gene: TRBJ2-3; v_gene: TRBV19; CDR3nt: TGTGCCAGTCATTCTAGCGGGCGCACAGATACGCAGTATTTT; CDR3aa: CASHSSGRTDTQYF
abundance: .; d_gene: .; j_gene: TRBJ2-2; v_gene: TRBV7-9; CDR3nt: TGTGCCAGCAGCTTAGCCCGGGGGAACACCGGGGAGCTGTTTTTT; CDR3aa: CASSLARGNTGELFF
abundance: .; d_gene: .; j_gene: TRBJ2-1; v_gene: TRBV4-2; CDR3nt: TGTGCCAGCAGCCAAGAGGAAGGGGGGAGGGCTAGATACAATGAGCAGTTCTTC; CDR3aa: CASSQEEGGRARYNEQFF
abundance: .; d_gene: .; j_gene: TRBJ2-7; v_gene: TRBV6-6; CDR3nt: TGTGCCAGCAGTTACTCGAGACAGTCCTACGAGCAGTACTTC; CDR3aa: CASSYSRQSYEQYF
abundance: .; d_gene: .; j_gene: TRBJ2-1; v_gene: TRBV7-6; CDR3nt: TGTGCCAGCAGCTTTTCCCTGAGAGTCAATGAGCAGTTCTTC; CDR3aa: CASSFSLRVNEQFF
abundance: .; d_gene: TRBD2; j_gene: TRBJ2-7; v_gene: TRBV2; CDR3nt: TGTGCCAGCTCCCTAGAAGTAACGGGACTAGGGAACGAGCAGTACTTC; CDR3aa: CASSLEVTGLGNEQYF
abundance: once; d_gene: .; j_gene: TRBJ2-1; v_gene: TRBV5-5; CDR3nt: TGTGCCAGCTCTCTTACCCGGGCAGGGCAGAATGAGCAGTTCTTC; CDR3aa: CASSLTRAGQNEQFF
abundance: once; d_gene: TRBD1; j_gene: TRBJ2-2; v_gene: TRBV5-1; CDR3nt: TGCGCCAGCAGCCTGGGACAGGCCACCGGGGAGCTGTTTTTT; CDR3aa: CASSLGQATGELFF
abundance: .; d_gene: .; j_gene: TRBJ1-1; v_gene: TRBV19; CDR3nt: TGTGCCAGTAGTATTGGGGGGGGGACTGAAGCTTTCTTT; CDR3aa: CASSIGGGTEAFF
abundance: .; d_gene: TRBD1; j_gene: TRBJ1-2; v_gene: TRBV4-1; CDR3nt: TGCGCCAGCAGGGGACAGGGGTATGGCTACACCTTC; CDR3aa: CASRGQGYGYTF
abundance: .; d_gene: TRBD2; j_gene: TRBJ2-7; v_gene: TRBV7-9; CDR3nt: TGTGCCAGCAGCTTAACCCTAGCGGGCCCCAGCTCCTACGAGCAGTACTTC; CDR3aa: CASSLTLAGPSSYEQYF
abundance: .; d_gene: TRBD1; j_gene: TRBJ1-2; v_gene: TRBV7-2; CDR3nt: TGTGCCAGCAGCTGGGGACAGGGGGGAATCTATGGCTACACCTTC; CDR3aa: CASSWGQGGIYGYTF
abundance: once; d_gene: TRBD2; j_gene: TRBJ2-7; v_gene: TRBV9; CDR3nt: TGTGCCAGCAGCCCCTGGGCTAGCGGAACCTACGAGCAGTACTTC; CDR3aa: CASSPWASGTYEQYF
abundance: .; d_gene: TRBD2; j_gene: TRBJ2-7; v_gene: TRBV10-2; CDR3nt: TGCGCCAGCAGCGAGCGGGAGCCGAGTTTTTACGAGCAGTACTTC; CDR3aa: CASSEREPSFYEQYF
abundance: .; d_gene: TRBD1; j_gene: TRBJ2-2; v_gene: TRBV7-7; CDR3nt: TGTGCCAGCAGCCAGGACAGGGATGACGGGGAGCTGTTTTTT; CDR3aa: CASSQDRDDGELFF
abundance: .; d_gene: TRBD1; j_gene: TRBJ1-3; v_gene: TRBV6-5; CDR3nt: TGTGCCAGCAGTCCCGGAGGGACAGGTTCAAACACCATATATTTT; CDR3aa: CASSPGGTGSNTIYF
abundance: .; d_gene: .; j_gene: TRBJ1-2; v_gene: TRBV28; CDR3nt: TGTGCCAGCAGTTTTTCAGGGTACGGCTACACCTTC; CDR3aa: CASSFSGYGYTF
abundance: .; d_gene: TRBD1; j_gene: TRBJ1-4; v_gene: TRBV5-5; CDR3nt: TGTGCCAGCAGCTTGACTCCGGGACAGGGTTGGGAAAAACTGTTTTTT; CDR3aa: CASSLTPGQGWEKLFF
abundance: once; d_gene: TRBD1; j_gene: TRBJ2-2; v_gene: TRBV5-4; CDR3nt: TGTGCCAGCAGAAAAACAGGGGGCGCGAACACCGGGGAGCTGTTTTTT; CDR3aa: CASRKTGGANTGELFF
abundance: .; d_gene: .; j_gene: TRBJ2-7; v_gene: TRBV5-1; CDR3nt: TGCGCCAGCAGCTTGGACAGTGCGAGCGAGCAGTACTTC; CDR3aa: CASSLDSASEQYF
abundance: .; d_gene: .; j_gene: TRBJ1-3; v_gene: TRBV5-6; CDR3nt: TGTGCCAGCAGCTTGGCCCTCCTACAGGGCTCTGGAAACACCATATATTTT; CDR3aa: CASSLALLQGSGNTIYF
abundance: once; d_gene: TRBD2; j_gene: TRBJ2-7; v_gene: TRBV7-3; CDR3nt: TGTGCCAGCAGCTTAGCGGCTAGCGGGCCAATTGGAGAGCAGTACTTC; CDR3aa: CASSLAASGPIGEQYF
abundance: .; d_gene: .; j_gene: TRBJ1-4; v_gene: TRBV5-5; CDR3nt: TGTGCCAGCAGCTCCCGGACAGATGAAAAACTGTTTTTT; CDR3aa: CASSSRTDEKLFF
abundance: once; d_gene: TRBD2; j_gene: TRBJ2-7; v_gene: TRBV7-9; CDR3nt: TGTGCCAGCAGCACTAGCGGGGGAACTTCGGGCGAGCAGTACTTC; CDR3aa: CASSTSGGTSGEQYF
abundance: .; d_gene: .; j_gene: TRBJ1-2; v_gene: TRBV18; CDR3nt: TGTGCCAGCTCACCACAGCGAGTCAACTATGGCTACACCTTC; CDR3aa: CASSPQRVNYGYTF
abundance: .; d_gene: TRBD2; j_gene: TRBJ2-3; v_gene: TRBV7-9; CDR3nt: TGTGCCAGCAGCGATACTAGCGGGAGCGACGCAGATACGCAGTATTTT; CDR3aa: CASSDTSGSDADTQYF
abundance: .; d_gene: TRBD2; j_gene: TRBJ2-5; v_gene: TRBV7-3; CDR3nt: TGTGCCAGCAGCTTGGCGGGAGGGCCGGGGGAGACCCAGTACTTC; CDR3aa: CASSLAGGPGETQYF
abundance: .; d_gene: .; j_gene: TRBJ1-4; v_gene: TRBV19; CDR3nt: TGTGCCAGTAGTACGGGCAGGGAGGATGTACGAGGGGAAAAACTGTTTTTT; CDR3aa: CASSTGREDVRGEKLFF
abundance: .; d_gene: TRBD1; j_gene: TRBJ1-4; v_gene: TRBV19; CDR3nt: TGTGCCAGTAGCCACAGGGGAACTAATGAAAAACTGTTTTTT; CDR3aa: CASSHRGTNEKLFF
abundance: .; d_gene: .; j_gene: TRBJ1-2; v_gene: TRBV19; CDR3nt: TGTGCCAGTAGTGATACTCGGGCAGGGAACTATGGCTACACCTTC; CDR3aa: CASSDTRAGNYGYTF
abundance: once; d_gene: .; j_gene: TRBJ2-3; v_gene: TRBV18; CDR3nt: TGTGCCAGCTCACCGAGGCATGGCACAGATACGCAGTATTTT; CDR3aa: CASSPRHGTDTQYF
abundance: .; d_gene: .; j_gene: TRBJ1-2; v_gene: TRBV5-1; CDR3nt: TGCGCCAGCAGCCTGTCCGGGGGTAGGGCTGCTAACTATGGCTACACCTTC; CDR3aa: CASSLSGGRAANYGYTF
abundance: .; d_gene: .; j_gene: TRBJ2-3; v_gene: TRBV19; CDR3nt: TGTGCCAGTAGTACCCCACGTCCGCGGGGCACAGATACGCAGTATTTT; CDR3aa: CASSTPRPRGTDTQYF
abundance: .; d_gene: .; j_gene: TRBJ2-7; v_gene: TRBV14; CDR3nt: TGTGCCAGCAGCCAAGTGAGAGGGGGGGCGGGTCGCTCCTACGAGCAGTACTTC; CDR3aa: CASSQVRGGAGRSYEQYF
abundance: .; d_gene: .; j_gene: TRBJ2-1; v_gene: TRBV4-1; CDR3nt: TGCGCCAGCAGCCAAGACCCAGGACTTTCGGCAGAATACAATGAGCAGTTCTTC; CDR3aa: CASSQDPGLSAEYNEQFF
abundance: .; d_gene: TRBD1; j_gene: TRBJ2-1; v_gene: TRBV7-9; CDR3nt: TGTGCCAGCAGCAAACTGACAGGGGGCAGGTGGAATGAGCAGTTCTTC; CDR3aa: CASSKLTGGRWNEQFF
abundance: .; d_gene: .; j_gene: TRBJ1-2; v_gene: TRBV7-8; CDR3nt: TGTGCCAGCAGCTTAACGGACAGCGCTAACTATGGCTACACCTTC; CDR3aa: CASSLTDSANYGYTF
abundance: once; d_gene: TRBD1; j_gene: TRBJ1-5; v_gene: TRBV5-6; CDR3nt: TGTGCCAGCAGCTTGAATAGGGGACAGGGGAATCAGCCCCAGCATTTT; CDR3aa: CASSLNRGQGNQPQHF
abundance: few; d_gene: .; j_gene: TRBJ1-2; v_gene: TRBV25-1; CDR3nt: TGTGCCAGCAGTACGGGTCGTAACTATGGCTACACCTTC; CDR3aa: CASSTGRNYGYTF
abundance: .; d_gene: .; j_gene: TRBJ2-1; v_gene: TRBV5-5; CDR3nt: TGTGCCAGCAGCCCAAGACTAGGCACCTACAATGAGCAGTTCTTC; CDR3aa: CASSPRLGTYNEQFF
abundance: .; d_gene: .; j_gene: TRBJ2-7; v_gene: TRBV6-1; CDR3nt: TGTGCCAGCAGTGAAGCCGAGTACGAGCAGTACTTC; CDR3aa: CASSEAEYEQYF
abundance: .; d_gene: TRBD1; j_gene: TRBJ2-1; v_gene: TRBV2; CDR3nt: TGTGCCAGCAGTCCCGGGACAGATAATGAGCAGTTCTTC; CDR3aa: CASSPGTDNEQFF
abundance: .; d_gene: TRBD1; j_gene: TRBJ1-4; v_gene: TRBV18; CDR3nt: TGTGCCAGCTCACCCGGGACAGGGGCTTCAGAAAAACTGTTTTTT; CDR3aa: CASSPGTGASEKLFF
abundance: .; d_gene: .; j_gene: TRBJ2-5; v_gene: TRBV7-9; CDR3nt: TGTGCCAGCAGCTTAAGTGTAGGTCGGGGAGAGACCCAGTACTTC; CDR3aa: CASSLSVGRGETQYF
abundance: .; d_gene: TRBD2; j_gene: TRBJ2-3; v_gene: TRBV7-9; CDR3nt: TGTGCCAGCAGCCTGACTCATAGCGGGAGTGGAGGCACAGATACGCAGTATTTT; CDR3aa: CASSLTHSGSGGTDTQYF